The 31 T cell receptor beta chains in this list originate from one sample, sequenced in a study of cytomegalovirus exposure and HLA in healthy donors. The table came from immunoSEQ multiplex PCR; TCRdb's copy has only in-frame clones and leaves some out. The data contain some 270,000 clones, about 86% of them singletons. What was sequenced was PBMCs. These receptors came from a woman aged 18-29 years in good health and CMV-seronegative.

Regarding this clone: Other DNA sequences in the same sample also yield this CDR3. The V call is TRBV27, the J call TRBJ1-5; 9 bases line up with TRBD1. V shed 5 bases and J 5 bases; nucleotides not matched to a gene: 4. The germline V gene has CDR1 MNHEY and CDR2 SMNVEV (reference sequence). There are 14 residues in the CDR3. In DNA, the CDR3 is TGTGCCAGCAGTCCCGACAGGGGGGATCAGCCCCAGCATTTT. Translating gives CASSPDRGDQPQHF.

The chain uses TRBV4-1 and TRBJ1-5; D may be TRBD1 (5 bases). Germline CDR1 MGHRA, CDR2 YSYEKL. Trimming took 0 bases from V and 3 from J, leaving 15 bases between them. This CDR3 spans 17 amino acids. CDR3 sequence (DNA): TGCGCCAGCAGCCAAGATCTTGGGGCGCGAAACAATCAGCCCCAGCATTTT. Translating it yields CASSQDLGARNNQPQHF.

The V call is TRBV10-1, the J call TRBJ1-4; 8 bases fit TRBD1. Trimming cost V 3 bases and J 6 bases; bases outside gene matches: 6. The CDR3 covers 15 residues. Germline V gene data show CDR1 as WNHNN and CDR2 as SYGVQD (reference sequence). The CDR3 DNA sequence: TGCGCCAGCAGTGATTCTCCAGGGGGCGATGAAAAACTGTTTTTT. Amino acids: CASSDSPGGDEKLFF.

The genes are TRBV4-2 and TRBJ2-2; TRBD1 agrees at 9 bases. Germline values: CDR1 LGHNA, CDR2 YNFKEQ. The CDR3 has 16 residues. The junction had 5 bases not matched to a gene; V was cut back by 4 bases and J by 2 bases. The CDR3 loop is CASSPRTGVNTGELFF. The CDR3 DNA is TGTGCCAGCAGCCCTCGGACAGGGGTTAACACCGGGGAGCTGTTTTTT.

This chain uses TRBV5-1 with TRBJ1-2; 9 bases agree with TRBD1. Germline V CDR1 and CDR2: SGHRS, YFSETQ. The CDR3 length is 14 residues. Losses at the gene ends were 0 bases for V and 6 bases for J; bases not matched to a gene: 3. The CDR3 sequence is CASSLGGTGNGYTF. In DNA, the CDR3 is TGCGCCAGCAGCTTGGGTGGGACAGGGAATGGCTACACCTTC.

This clone was observed a few times. The chain employs TRBV6-5 and TRBJ1-1; 8 bases align to TRBD1. The trim removed 6 bases at V and 3 bases at J, leaving 3 bases unmatched. The CDR3 loop spans 13 amino acids. Germline values: CDR1 MNHEY, CDR2 SVGAGI. In nucleotides, the CDR3 is TGTGCCAGCAGGATACAGGGGGACACTGAAGCTTTCTTT. As protein: CASRIQGDTEAFF.

CDR3 nucleotide sequence: TGTGCCTGGAGCGCATCTTGGGACACTAACTATGGCTACACCTTC. Its protein product is CAWSASWDTNYGYTF. V usage is TRBV30 and J usage is TRBJ1-2; TRBD1 is a possible D gene (6 bases). Germline V gene data show CDR1 as GTSNPN and CDR2 as SVGIG (reference sequence). V lost 3 bases and J 0 bases, leaving 14 bases between the germline ends. This CDR3 is built from 15 residues.

This clone occurred once. One junction end does not reproduce the germline sequence, and a read error may be involved. V usage is TRBV7-7 and J usage is TRBJ2-1, with 7 bases fitting TRBD1. CDR3 length: 15 residues. The germline CDR1 and CDR2 sequences are SSHAT and FNYEAQ (reference sequence). The CDR3, as DNA: TGTGCTAGCAGCTTAGAGGCAGGGGGCTACAATGAGCAGTTCTTC. This gives the protein CASSLEAGGYNEQFF.

This clone was picked up a small number of times. The V gene is TRBV5-4, the J gene TRBJ2-1, with TRBD1 matching over 8 bases. This CDR3 region has 15 residues. CDR1 is SGHNT and CDR2 is YYREEE in the germline V gene (reference sequence). V shed 4 bases, J shed 10 bases, and the junction held 13 bases outside the gene matches. CDR3 loop: CASSPGQGGRIEQFF. The CDR3 nucleotides are TGTGCCAGCAGCCCAGGACAGGGTGGTAGGATAGAGCAGTTCTTC.

The rearrangement links TRBV7-3 to TRBJ1-2; no firm D call. The CDR3 covers 13 residues. Germline values: CDR1 SGHTA, CDR2 FQGTGA. V shed 1 base and J shed 7 bases, with 10 bases lying between them. CDR3 DNA: TGTGCCAGCAGCTTAAGTGAGGTTCGTGGCTACACCTTC. Translation gives CASSLSEVRGYTF.

V usage is TRBV11-3 and J usage is TRBJ2-7; a weak D match, TRBD2 (5 bases). CDR3 length: 13 residues. V was pared by 5 bases and J by 2 bases, with 10 bases between. Germline-derived CDR1 and CDR2 are SGHNT and YENEEA. CDR3 residues: CASSRSEAYEQYF. DNA for the CDR3: TGTGCCAGCAGCCGTTCGGAGGCCTACGAGCAGTACTTC.

The gene calls are TRBV30 and TRBJ1-5; perhaps TRBD1 as D (5 bases). The CDR3 sequence is 14 residues long. V lost 1 base, J lost 5 bases, and 12 bases lay in between. Per the germline V gene, CDR1 is GTSNPN and CDR2 is SVGIG (reference sequence). The CDR3 DNA follows: TGTGCCTGGAGTGCCTTGGGGCTCGATCAGCCCCAGCATTTT. Translation: CAWSALGLDQPQHF.

This clone was recorded once. This chain connects TRBV18 to TRBJ2-5; possible D gene TRBD2, 6 bases. CDR1 and CDR2 (germline): KGHSH, LQKENI. The V and J ends lost 5 bases and 11 bases respectively, with 18 bases between them. This CDR3 contains 13 residues. The CDR3, as DNA: TGTGCCAGCTCAATCGGGGAAGCTCGGGAGCAGTACTTC. It translates to CASSIGEAREQYF.

The chain combines TRBV2 with TRBJ1-5; D is possibly TRBD1 (5 bases). The germline V gene has CDR1 SNHLY and CDR2 FYNNEI. The CDR3 has 14 amino acids. V was trimmed by 5 bases and J by 6 bases, leaving 14 bases between them. This chain's CDR3 is CASSIQGRSQPQHF. In DNA, the CDR3 is TGTGCCAGCAGTATTCAGGGAAGATCTCAGCCCCAGCATTTT.

The V gene is TRBV9, the J gene TRBJ1-6; 11 bases are a match to TRBD1. Germline CDR1 is SGDLS and CDR2 is YYNGEE. The junction had 2 bases not matched to a gene; V was cut back by 0 bases and J by 6 bases. The CDR3 consists of 16 residues. This chain's CDR3 is CASSVAGTGGNSPLHF. CDR3 nucleotide sequence: TGTGCCAGCAGCGTAGCCGGGACAGGGGGTAATTCACCCCTCCACTTT.

This clone was observed a handful of times. The J gene is TRBJ2-7, the V gene TRBV6-6; a weak D match, TRBD2 (5 bases). The CDR3 totals 14 residues. V lost 0 bases and J lost 0, with 6 bases in between. From germline, CDR1 is MNHNY and CDR2 SVGAGI (reference sequence). The CDR3 protein is CASSYSDYSYEQYF. The CDR3 DNA sequence: TGTGCCAGCAGTTACTCCGACTACTCCTACGAGCAGTACTTC.

The V call is TRBV27, the J call TRBJ1-2; 10 nucleotides align to TRBD1. V lost 5 bases to trimming and J lost 7 bases; unmatched junction nucleotides: 7. The CDR3 is made up of 14 amino acids. CDR1 and CDR2 from the germline V gene are MNHEY and SMNVEV (reference sequence). The CDR3 loop is CASSPKWDRGGYTF. The CDR3 DNA is TGTGCCAGCAGTCCCAAGTGGGACAGGGGTGGCTACACCTTC.

The V call is TRBV5-1, the J call TRBJ1-4; D may be TRBD1 (6 bases). Trimming took 4 bases from V and 0 from J, leaving 13 bases between them. This CDR3 is built from 16 residues. CDR1 is SGHRS and CDR2 is YFSETQ in the germline V gene. CDR3 in DNA: TGCGCCAGCAGCCGGGACACCGGAACAACTAATGAAAAACTGTTTTTT. Translated: CASSRDTGTTNEKLFF.

The chain is built from TRBV10-2 and TRBJ1-5; D not certain. Germline CDR1 WSHSY, CDR2 SAAADI. The V gene lost 0 bases and the J gene lost 0 bases, with 9 bases spanning the gap. The CDR3 extends over 16 amino acids. CDR3 residues: CASSESKRYSNQPQHF. The CDR3 DNA sequence: TGCGCCAGCAGTGAGTCGAAACGGTATAGCAATCAGCCCCAGCATTTT.

This chain uses TRBV28 with TRBJ2-7; 11 bases match TRBD2. J gave up 1 base and V 5 bases, and 13 bases lay outside the gene matches. CDR1 MDHEN and CDR2 SYDVKM come from the germline V gene. The CDR3 loop spans 18 amino acids. As DNA, the CDR3 is TGTGCCAGCAGTCAAAGGACTAGCGGGCAGAGAAGTTCCTACGAGCAGTACTTC. Protein product: CASSQRTSGQRSSYEQYF.

The rearrangement joins TRBV27 to TRBJ2-7; D may be TRBD2 (5 bases). The V gene's germline CDR1 is MNHEY and CDR2 SMNVEV (reference sequence). V was trimmed by 8 bases and J by 3 bases, leaving 11 bases between them. This CDR3 is 12 amino acids long. The CDR3 DNA is TGTGCCAGCGCCGGGGTCTTCTACGAGCAGTACTTC. As protein: CASAGVFYEQYF.

The chain combines TRBV12-5 with TRBJ2-2, with TRBD2 matching over 11 bases. Per the germline V gene, CDR1 is LGHNT and CDR2 is FRNRAP. There are 16 residues in the CDR3. After removal of 6 bases from V and 0 bases from J, the junction contained 3 bases not matched to a gene. The CDR3 DNA reads as TGTGCTAGTGGCTCGGGACTAGCGGCGAACACCGGGGAGCTGTTTTTT. Its translation: CASGSGLAANTGELFF.

The chain uses TRBV19 and TRBJ2-6, with D uncertain. The CDR3 runs 16 residues. CDR1 is LNHDA, CDR2 SQIVND, per germline (reference sequence). Trimming took 2 bases from V and 1 from J, leaving 9 bases between them. The CDR3 sequence is CASSIQAISGANVLTF. The DNA for the CDR3 is TGTGCCAGTAGTATACAGGCGATTTCTGGGGCCAACGTCCTGACTTTC.

This chain links TRBV4-3 with TRBJ1-3, with no clear D. V lost 0 bases and J 0 bases, leaving 15 bases between the germline ends. This CDR3 comprises 18 residues. Looked up from germline, CDR1 is LGHNA and CDR2 is YSLEER. Here the CDR3 reads CASSQDSHPASSGNTIYF. The CDR3 DNA sequence: TGCGCCAGCAGCCAAGATTCCCATCCTGCCAGCTCTGGAAACACCATATATTTT.

The chain is built from TRBV2 and TRBJ1-2; D perhaps matches TRBD1 (5 bases). This CDR3 has 14 amino acids. Trimming left V 1 base short and J 3 bases short, with 9 bases between. Germline V CDR1 and CDR2: SNHLY, FYNNEI. CDR3 sequence: CASSEGSRDYGYTF. Here the CDR3 DNA reads TGTGCCAGCAGTGAAGGCTCCAGGGACTATGGCTACACCTTC.

The CDR3 bases are TGTGCCAGCAGCTTATACAGGGGTACTGAAGCTTTCTTT. This translates into CASSLYRGTEAFF. This sequence joins TRBV11-3 and TRBJ1-1, with TRBD1 matching over 7 bases. The V gene's germline CDR1 is SGHNT and CDR2 YENEEA. The CDR3 is made up of 13 amino acids. V was pared by 2 bases and J by 5 bases, with 2 bases of the junction left unmatched.

The chain carries TRBV5-1 and TRBJ2-7; 9 positions match TRBD1. There are 15 residues in the CDR3. Trimming took 3 bases from V and 3 from J; bases not matched to a gene: 7. Germline V gives CDR1 SGHRS, CDR2 YFSETQ. CDR3 residues: CASSSGTGISYEQYF. In nucleotides, the CDR3 is TGCGCCAGCAGCTCGGGGACAGGGATCAGCTACGAGCAGTACTTC.

The rearrangement links TRBV27 to TRBJ1-3, with unresolved D. The V end was cut by 0 bases, the J end by 0 bases, with 9 bases between. Germline CDR1 is MNHEY and CDR2 is SMNVEV (reference sequence). This CDR3 contains 16 residues. The CDR3: CASSLSSGLSGNTIYF. As DNA, the CDR3 is TGTGCCAGCAGTTTATCCTCAGGTCTCTCTGGAAACACCATATATTTT.

The chain links TRBV28 to TRBJ2-5, with TRBD2 identical over 9 bases. V lost 7 bases and J lost 3; bases outside the gene matches: 9. The germline gives CDR1 MDHEN, CDR2 SYDVKM. The CDR3 is 15 residues long. In DNA form, the CDR3 reads TGTGCCAGCACCTGGGCGGGAGGGATAGAAGAGACCCAGTACTTC. Its protein is CASTWAGGIEETQYF.

The chain has TRBV20-1 and TRBJ2-1; 7 bases are shared with TRBD2. The length of the CDR3 is 11 residues. CDR1 is DFQATT, CDR2 SNEGSKA, per germline (reference sequence). Unmatched junction bases numbered 3, after V lost 3 bases and J lost 10 bases. CDR3 nucleotides: TGCAGTGCTAGCCTCGGGGGGGAGCAGTTCTTC. Encoded protein: CSASLGGEQFF.

This chain uses TRBV6-1 with TRBJ2-7; 8 positions agree with TRBD1. The V and J ends lost 0 bases and 3 bases, in that order; junction bases with no gene match: 4. Germline V gives CDR1 MNHNS, CDR2 SASEGT. CDR3 length: 15 amino acids. This chain's CDR3 is CASSEARQGYYEQYF. The CDR3 region has the DNA TGTGCCAGCAGTGAAGCCCGACAGGGGTACTACGAGCAGTACTTC.